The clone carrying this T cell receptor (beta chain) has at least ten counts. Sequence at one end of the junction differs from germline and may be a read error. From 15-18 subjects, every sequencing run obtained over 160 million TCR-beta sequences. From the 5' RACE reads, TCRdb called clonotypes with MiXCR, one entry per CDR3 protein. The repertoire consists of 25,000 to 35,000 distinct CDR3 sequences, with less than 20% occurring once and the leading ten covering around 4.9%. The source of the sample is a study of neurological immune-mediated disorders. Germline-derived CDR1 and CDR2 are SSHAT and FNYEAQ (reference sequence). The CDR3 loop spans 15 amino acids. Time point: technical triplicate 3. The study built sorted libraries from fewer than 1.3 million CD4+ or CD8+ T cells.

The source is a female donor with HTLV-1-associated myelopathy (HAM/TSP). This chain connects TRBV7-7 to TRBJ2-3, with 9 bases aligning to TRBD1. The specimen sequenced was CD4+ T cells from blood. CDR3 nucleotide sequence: TGTGCTAGCAGCGCCGGGACAGGGCAGATAGATACGCAGTATTTT. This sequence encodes CASSAGTGQIDTQYF. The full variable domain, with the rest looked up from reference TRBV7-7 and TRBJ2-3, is GAGVSQSPRYKVTKRGQDVTLRCDPISSHATLYWYQQALGQGPEFLTYFNYEAQPDKSGLPSDRFSAERPEGSISTLTIQRTEQRDSAMYRCASSAGTGQIDTQYFGPGTRLTVL.